This record concerns one T cell receptor (beta chain) sequence. Its target is not known. Several immunoSEQ plates received, in even portions, the genomic DNA of each subset. Only in-frame clones appear in the TCRdb table, and some are missing; sequencing was by immunoSEQ multiplex PCR. The sample holds over a million clones, 95% to 99% seen once. The entry originates in a study of shared clonotypes between healthy human individuals. Study findings and constraints: Generally, estimated richness proved larger in naive subsets than it did in memory subsets.

Germline CDR1 is SGHRS and CDR2 is YFSETQ. The J segment lost 1 base and the V segment lost 4 bases, leaving 14 bases of the junction unmatched. The CDR3 is made up of 18 amino acids. J is TRBJ2-3 and V is TRBV5-1; 8 positions agree with TRBD2. Sequencing was performed on naive CD4+ T cells sorted from blood. The subset was: CD45RA+ positively selected. The source of this sequence is a man under 40 in good health. CDR3: CASSPPRLAGLGTDTQYF. The CDR3 nucleotides read TGCGCCAGCAGCCCCCCCCGGCTAGCGGGTTTGGGCACAGATACGCAGTATTTT.